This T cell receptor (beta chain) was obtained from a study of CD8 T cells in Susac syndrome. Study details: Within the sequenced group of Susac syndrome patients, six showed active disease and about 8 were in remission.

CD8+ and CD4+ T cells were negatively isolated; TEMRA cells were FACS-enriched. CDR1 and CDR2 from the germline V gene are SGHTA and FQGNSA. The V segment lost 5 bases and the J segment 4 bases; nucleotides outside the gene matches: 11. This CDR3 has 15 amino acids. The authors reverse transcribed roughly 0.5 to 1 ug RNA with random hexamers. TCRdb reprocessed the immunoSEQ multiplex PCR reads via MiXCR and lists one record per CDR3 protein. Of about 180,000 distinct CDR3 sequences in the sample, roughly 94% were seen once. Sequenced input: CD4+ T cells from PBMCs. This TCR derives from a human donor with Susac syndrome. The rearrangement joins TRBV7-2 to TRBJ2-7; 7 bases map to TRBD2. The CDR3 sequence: CASSSWGRADYEQYF. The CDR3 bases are TGTGCCAGCAGCAGTTGGGGGAGGGCCGATTACGAGCAGTACTTC.